This TCR beta chain was obtained from a study of blood T cell repertoires in COVID-19. Clones were sequenced by immunoSEQ multiplex PCR, and TCRdb holds only the in-frame ones, with some missing. The sample has over 10,000 clones; about three quarters are singletons. Looked up from germline, CDR1 is SGHTA and CDR2 is FQGNSA. J gave up 1 base and V 5 bases, and 4 bases lay outside the gene matches. The CDR3 runs to 16 residues. The chain couples TRBV7-2 to TRBJ2-5; 13 nucleotides agree with TRBD2. Material: peripheral blood. The sequence was collected from a man aged 55 to 70 with COVID-19, enrolled during active disease. This chain's CDR3 is CASSPTSGRTQETQYF. The CDR3 DNA sequence: TGTGCCAGCAGCCCGACTAGCGGGAGGACCCAAGAGACCCAGTACTTC.